This T cell receptor (beta chain) emerged from a study of cytomegalovirus exposure and HLA in healthy donors. Unmatched junction bases numbered 15, after V lost 2 bases and J lost 1 base. The germline gives CDR1 GTSNPN, CDR2 SVGIG (reference sequence). The CDR3 runs 19 residues. This PCR relied on a set of 60 Vbeta primers and 13 Jbeta primers. Profiling relied on immunoSEQ multiplex PCR, and the TCRdb table lists in-frame clones only, not all of them. There are over 95,000 clones in the sample; about 79% occur only once, and approximately 2% lies in the top ten. This receptor was obtained from a human donor in good health. Sequenced: PBMCs. V is TRBV30 and J is TRBJ1-1; TRBD1 aligns across 11 bases. CDR3 DNA: TGTGCCTGGAGTCGACACGGTCCAGGACAGGGGGCACCGAACACTGAAGCTTTCTTT. It translates to CAWSRHGPGQGAPNTEAFF. Drawing the rest from reference TRBV30 and TRBJ1-1, the complete variable domain is SQTIHQWPATLVQPVGSPLSLECTVEGTSNPNLYWYRQAAGRGLQLLFYSVGIGQISSEVPQNLSASRPQDRQFILSSKKLLLSDSGFYLCAWSRHGPGQGAPNTEAFFGQGTRLTVV.